Below, 30 T cell receptor beta chains from the same sample are listed, as sequenced in a study of PD-L1 blockade in urothelial cancer. Data came from immunoSEQ multiplex PCR; TCRdb stores just in-frame clones and leaves some out. The table lists more than 30,000 clones, 65% to 85% of them singletons. The specimen comprised PBMCs, sampled around atezolizumab (anti-PD-L1) treatment. All receptors come from a man aged 60 to 75 with urothelial cancer.

The CDR3: CASSLRDRGTEAFF. The CDR3, as DNA: TGCGCCAGCAGCTTGCGGGACAGGGGCACTGAAGCTTTCTTT. The V gene is TRBV5-1, the J gene TRBJ1-1; 10 bases match TRBD1. The CDR3 is made up of 14 amino acids. Germline loops: CDR1 SGHRS, CDR2 YFSETQ. V was clipped by 1 base and J by 4 bases; unmatched bases: 1.

This clone came up once. This chain connects TRBV15 to TRBJ1-1; perhaps TRBD1 as D (5 bases). The CDR3 is 18 residues long. The V gene's germline CDR1 is LNHNV and CDR2 YYDKDF (reference sequence). V was trimmed by 0 bases and J by 1 base, leaving 18 bases between them. The CDR3 is CATSRERAGYGTNTEAFF. Written as DNA, the CDR3 is TGTGCCACCAGCAGAGAGAGAGCGGGATATGGGACGAACACTGAAGCTTTCTTT.

J is TRBJ2-7 and V is TRBV27; D not certain. The V and J ends lost 3 bases and 5 bases respectively, with 14 bases between them. This CDR3 has 14 residues. Germline V gives CDR1 MNHEY, CDR2 SMNVEV (reference sequence). The CDR3 bases are TGTGCCAGCAGTTTGCTACCTAGAAGCCACGAGCAGTACTTC. Translating it yields CASSLLPRSHEQYF.

V usage is TRBV27 and J usage is TRBJ1-5; D is unresolved. The germline V gene encodes CDR1 MNHEY and CDR2 SMNVEV (reference sequence). This CDR3 spans 13 amino acids. V shed 1 base and J shed 2 bases, with 3 bases lying between them. CDR3 DNA: TGTGCCAGCAGTTTATTCGGCAATCAGCCCCAGCATTTT. This gives the protein CASSLFGNQPQHF.

This chain joins TRBV19 and TRBJ2-1, with D perhaps matching TRBD1 (5 bases). Trimming stripped 5 bases from V and 0 bases from J, with 11 bases between. There are 15 residues in the CDR3. Germline values: CDR1 LNHDA, CDR2 SQIVND (reference sequence). CDR3 protein: CASSPGQNSYNEQFF. The CDR3 coding sequence is TGTGCCAGTAGTCCCGGACAAAACTCCTACAATGAGCAGTTCTTC. Using reference TRBV19 and TRBJ2-1 for the parts outside the CDR3, the full variable domain is DGGITQSPKYLFRKEGQNVTLSCEQNLNHDAMYWYRQDPGQGLRLIYYSQIVNDFQKGDIAEGYSVSREKKESFPLTVTSAQKNPTAFYLCASSPGQNSYNEQFFGPGTRLTVL.

The V gene is TRBV28, the J gene TRBJ1-3; TRBD1 might be the D (6 bases). V lost 1 base and J lost 4, with 11 bases in between. The CDR3 contains 15 residues. From germline, CDR1 is MDHEN and CDR2 SYDVKM. CDR3 bases: TGTGCCAGCAGTTTATCCGGGACACCAGGAAACACCATATATTTT. It translates to CASSLSGTPGNTIYF.

The gene calls are TRBV7-2 and TRBJ2-5, with 12 bases lining up with TRBD2. This CDR3 has 18 amino acids. Germline V gene data show CDR1 as SGHTA and CDR2 as FQGNSA. Germline trimming cut 0 bases from V and 2 bases from J; bases unmatched to any gene: 7. The CDR3 DNA is TGTGCCAGCAGCTTAGCGGCTAGCGGGGGGGCTGTTCAAGAGACCCAGTACTTC. Translating it yields CASSLAASGGAVQETQYF.

This clone was seen only once. The chain uses TRBV7-2 and TRBJ2-7; a weak D match, TRBD2 (7 bases). Germline V CDR1 and CDR2: SGHTA, FQGNSA. Deletions cut 4 bases from V and 2 bases from J, with 21 bases between. The CDR3 loop spans 17 amino acids. CDR3 sequence: CASSWEGGGGTPYEQYF. CDR3 nucleotides: TGTGCCAGCAGCTGGGAGGGGGGAGGCGGGACCCCCTACGAGCAGTACTTC.

This chain joins TRBV6-1 and TRBJ1-4; unclear D gene. The V end was cut by 4 bases, the J end by 0 bases, with 9 bases between. The CDR3 length is 15 residues. Germline V gene sequence: CDR1 MNHNS, CDR2 SASEGT. The CDR3 DNA follows: TGTGCCAGCAGTGCACAGATTGCAACTAATGAAAAACTGTTTTTT. Amino acids: CASSAQIATNEKLFF.

The rearrangement links TRBV9 to TRBJ1-1; no reliable D call. Trimming pared 0 bases from V and 4 bases from J, leaving 16 bases between. In germline, CDR1 is SGDLS, CDR2 YYNGEE. This CDR3 is built from 16 residues. CDR3 nucleotides: TGTGCCAGCAGCGTAGTGACCAATCGGGGTATCACTGAAGCTTTCTTT. The encoded protein is CASSVVTNRGITEAFF.

This sequence joins TRBV2 and TRBJ2-3; 10 positions match TRBD2. The CDR3 runs 19 residues. CDR1 is SNHLY, CDR2 FYNNEI, per germline. With 7 bases clipped from V and 5 bases from J, the junction kept 21 bases outside the gene matches. The CDR3 here is CASTSRASGRNPRVDTQYF. As DNA, the CDR3 is TGTGCCAGCACCAGTCGGGCTAGCGGGAGAAATCCACGGGTAGATACGCAGTATTTT.

The chain couples TRBV19 to TRBJ1-2; weak D call: TRBD1 (6 bases). CDR1 and CDR2 (germline): LNHDA, SQIVND (reference sequence). The V end was cut by 0 bases, the J end by 8 bases, with 22 bases between. The CDR3 runs 17 residues. In DNA form, the CDR3 reads TGTGCCAGTAGTATAGATGGAACCGGGACAAGCCTCGGGGGCTACACCTTC. This encodes CASSIDGTGTSLGGYTF.

The chain employs TRBV4-2 and TRBJ1-4; the D gene is possibly TRBD1 (5 bases). Germline V gene data show CDR1 as LGHNA and CDR2 as YNFKEQ. Trimming pared 3 bases from V and 3 bases from J, leaving 14 bases between. The CDR3 covers 16 residues. CDR3 in amino acids: CASSQMGGLPNEKLFF. CDR3 nucleotide sequence: TGTGCCAGCAGCCAGATGGGGGGACTACCTAATGAAAAACTGTTTTTT.

This clone was found a few times. V gene TRBV27 combines with J gene TRBJ2-2; weak D call: TRBD1 (5 bases). Germline V gene lookup returns CDR1 MNHEY and CDR2 SMNVEV (reference sequence). This CDR3 is 14 amino acids long. V shed 6 bases and J shed 1 base, with 9 bases lying between them. CDR3 amino acids: CASRRGQNTGELFF. CDR3 coding DNA: TGTGCCAGCAGGCGAGGACAGAACACCGGGGAGCTGTTTTTT.

The V and J genes are TRBV5-4 and TRBJ2-3, with a weak D call TRBD2 (6 bases). The V end lost 1 base, the J end lost 4 bases, and 10 bases lay between the germline ends. The CDR3 contains 14 residues. Germline V gives CDR1 SGHNT, CDR2 YYREEE (reference sequence). The CDR3 here is CASSLWGVPDTQYF. The CDR3 DNA sequence: TGTGCCAGCAGCTTGTGGGGGGTCCCAGATACGCAGTATTTT.

The chain combines TRBV10-3 with TRBJ2-5; 8 nucleotides match TRBD1. Germline trimming cut 5 bases from V and 7 bases from J; bases unmatched to any gene: 9. This CDR3 comprises 14 residues. Germline V gene data show CDR1 as ENHRY and CDR2 as SYGVKD. CDR3: CAISKDREIGTQYF. The DNA of the CDR3 is TGTGCCATCAGTAAGGACAGGGAGATAGGGACCCAGTACTTC.

The chain carries TRBV5-6 and TRBJ1-3; 10 nucleotides match TRBD1. Per germline, CDR1 SGHDT and CDR2 YYEEEE. V lost 7 bases and J lost 4; bases outside the gene matches: 11. There are 16 residues in the CDR3. CDR3 in amino acids: CASGLGQGGNGNTIYF. The CDR3 DNA reads TGTGCCAGCGGCCTTGGACAGGGGGGAAACGGAAACACCATATATTTT.

The chain uses TRBV13 and TRBJ1-2; D uncertain. Trimming removed 0 bases at V and 5 bases at J, with 16 bases between. The CDR3 length is 16 residues. Germline CDR1 and CDR2: PRHDT and FYEKMQ (reference sequence). The CDR3 sequence: CASSLGRGAPIYGYTF. CDR3 nucleotides: TGTGCCAGCAGCTTAGGCCGGGGAGCCCCGATTTATGGCTACACCTTC.

The gene calls are TRBV6-1 and TRBJ2-1; possible D gene TRBD1, 6 bases. Trimming pared 6 bases from V and 6 bases from J, leaving 18 bases between. The CDR3 has 15 amino acids. Germline lookup yields CDR1 MNHNS and CDR2 SASEGT. The CDR3 loop reads CASRTLTGFGNEQFF. The CDR3 DNA reads TGTGCCAGCAGAACACTTACAGGGTTTGGCAATGAGCAGTTCTTC.

This sequence joins TRBV5-4 and TRBJ2-5; TRBD2 is a possible D gene (6 bases). Trimming stripped 0 bases from V and 5 bases from J, with 11 bases between. Looked up from germline, CDR1 is SGHNT and CDR2 is YYREEE (reference sequence). This CDR3 contains 14 residues. CDR3 nucleotide sequence: TGTGCCAGCAGCTTGGGCGGGACCGGGGAGACCCAGTACTTC. It is translated as CASSLGGTGETQYF.

The V and J genes are TRBV7-2 and TRBJ1-4, with D tentatively TRBD1 (5 bases). Trimming took off 3 bases at V and 6 bases at J, with 14 bases between the two ends. Germline V gene sequence: CDR1 SGHTA, CDR2 FQGNSA. The CDR3 runs to 15 residues. CDR3 sequence: CASSFGGGGDEKLFF. CDR3 bases: TGTGCCAGCAGCTTCGGAGGTGGGGGGGATGAAAAACTGTTTTTT. The complete variable domain, with remaining parts taken from reference TRBV7-2 and TRBJ1-4, reads GAGVSQSPSNKVTEKGKDVELRCDPISGHTALYWYRQSLGQGLEFLIYFQGNSAPDKSGLPSDRFSAERTGGSVSTLTIQRTQQEDSAVYLCASSFGGGGDEKLFFGSGTQLSVL.

The chain joins TRBV5-1 to TRBJ2-2; weak D call: TRBD2 (5 bases). Trimming stripped 4 bases from V and 4 bases from J, with 17 bases between. The germline V gene encodes CDR1 SGHRS and CDR2 YFSETQ. This CDR3 spans 16 amino acids. The CDR3 nucleotides read TGCGCCAGCAGCCCAGAAACTAGGTCAAGCACCGGGGAGCTGTTTTTT. This codes for CASSPETRSSTGELFF. Full variable domain (missing parts from reference TRBV5-1 and TRBJ2-2): KAGVTQTPRYLIKTRGQQVTLSCSPISGHRSVSWYQQTPGQGLQFLFEYFSETQRNKGNFPGRFSGRQFSNSRSEMNVSTLELGDSALYLCASSPETRSSTGELFFGEGSRLTVL.

Ten or more counts support this clone. The chain recombines TRBV19 with TRBJ2-2, with D maybe TRBD1 (5 bases). V dropped 5 bases and J dropped 6 bases, with 16 bases sitting between them. CDR3 length: 15 amino acids. Germline V CDR1 and CDR2: LNHDA, SQIVND (reference sequence). The CDR3, as DNA: TGTGCCAGTAGTCCGTCCAGGCAGGGCGCCGGGGAGCTGTTTTTT. Protein: CASSPSRQGAGELFF.

The chain links TRBV7-2 to TRBJ2-7; 10 bases are shared with TRBD1. The CDR3 extends over 15 amino acids. J lost 3 bases, V lost 2 bases, and 4 bases had no gene match. Germline CDR1 and CDR2: SGHTA and FQGNSA. CDR3: CASSLYRTGGYEQYF. Here the CDR3 DNA reads TGTGCCAGCAGCTTATATCGGACAGGGGGCTACGAGCAGTACTTC.

The V call is TRBV5-8, the J call TRBJ1-2; a possible D gene is TRBD1 (5 bases). The CDR3 totals 14 residues. The germline V gene encodes CDR1 SGHTS and CDR2 YDEGEE. V lost 0 bases to trimming and J lost 2 bases, with 8 bases between them. The CDR3 coding sequence is TGTGCCAGCAGCTTGGAGCCAGGGAACTATGGCTACACCTTC. It yields the protein CASSLEPGNYGYTF.

This clone was picked up one time. J is TRBJ1-2 and V is TRBV6-1; 10 nucleotides align to TRBD1. This CDR3 spans 15 amino acids. The ends lost 8 bases at V and 8 bases at J; junction bases unmatched: 14. Germline loops: CDR1 MNHNS, CDR2 SASEGT. CDR3 sequence (DNA): TGTGCCAGCGTCCGGGACAGGGGAGGCGGCCGCGGCTACACCTTC. It translates to CASVRDRGGGRGYTF.

The rearrangement uses TRBV5-5 and TRBJ2-2; D uncertain. There are 16 residues in the CDR3. Germline-derived CDR1 and CDR2 are SGHKS and YYEKEE (reference sequence). V was trimmed by 0 bases and J by 4 bases, leaving 13 bases between them. The CDR3 is CASSLDPQFLTGELFF. The DNA for the CDR3 is TGTGCCAGCAGCTTGGACCCACAATTCCTCACCGGGGAGCTGTTTTTT. The whole variable domain, remainder taken from reference TRBV5-5 and TRBJ2-2, is DAGVTQSPTHLIKTRGQQVTLRCSPISGHKSVSWYQQVLGQGPQFIFQYYEKEERGRGNFPDRFSARQFPNYSSELNVNALLLGDSALYLCASSLDPQFLTGELFFGEGSRLTVL.

This clone was seen more than once but under ten times. This chain connects TRBV6-6 to TRBJ2-7; TRBD1 matches at 10 bases. CDR1 and CDR2 (germline): MNHNY, SVGAGI (reference sequence). V shed 0 bases and J 9 bases; nucleotides not matched to a gene: 11. The CDR3 consists of 16 residues. CDR3 in amino acids: CASSYSGGQGIFGQYF. DNA for the CDR3: TGTGCCAGCAGTTACTCCGGGGGACAGGGGATCTTTGGGCAGTACTTC.

This clone was detected once. The chain uses TRBV7-2 and TRBJ1-6; D gene uncertain. The V gene's germline CDR1 is SGHTA and CDR2 FQGNSA. The CDR3 length is 14 residues. The V gene lost 3 bases and the J gene lost 7 bases, with 10 bases spanning the gap. CDR3 DNA: TGTGCCAGCAGCTTGTACAGTGGGAATTCACCCCTCCACTTT. Its translation is CASSLYSGNSPLHF.

In this sample, this clone turned up a few times. CDR3 sequence reads: CAARTVVGTEAFF. CDR3 in DNA: TGTGCCGCTAGGACTGTGGTGGGCACTGAAGCTTTCTTT. The chain is built from TRBV19 and TRBJ1-1; D is undetermined. Trimming removed 11 bases from V and 4 bases from J, with 17 bases in between. Germline CDR1 reads LNHDA; CDR2 reads SQIVND (reference sequence). The CDR3 runs to 13 residues.